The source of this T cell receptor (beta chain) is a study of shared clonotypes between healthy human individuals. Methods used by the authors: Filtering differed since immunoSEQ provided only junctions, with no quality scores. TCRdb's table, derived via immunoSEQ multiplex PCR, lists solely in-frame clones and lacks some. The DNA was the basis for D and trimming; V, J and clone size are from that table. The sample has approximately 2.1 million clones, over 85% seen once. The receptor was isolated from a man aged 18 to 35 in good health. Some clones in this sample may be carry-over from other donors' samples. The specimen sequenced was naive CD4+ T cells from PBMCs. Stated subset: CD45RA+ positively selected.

The CDR3 bases are TGTGCCACCCACCTGGGGGGGGAAGAGACCCAGTACTTC. Translating gives CATHLGGEETQYF. The chain joins TRBV18 to TRBJ2-5; 7 positions agree with TRBD2. This CDR3 has 13 residues. J was trimmed by 3 bases and V by 10 bases; bases with no gene match: 8. The germline CDR1 and CDR2 sequences are KGHSH and LQKENI.